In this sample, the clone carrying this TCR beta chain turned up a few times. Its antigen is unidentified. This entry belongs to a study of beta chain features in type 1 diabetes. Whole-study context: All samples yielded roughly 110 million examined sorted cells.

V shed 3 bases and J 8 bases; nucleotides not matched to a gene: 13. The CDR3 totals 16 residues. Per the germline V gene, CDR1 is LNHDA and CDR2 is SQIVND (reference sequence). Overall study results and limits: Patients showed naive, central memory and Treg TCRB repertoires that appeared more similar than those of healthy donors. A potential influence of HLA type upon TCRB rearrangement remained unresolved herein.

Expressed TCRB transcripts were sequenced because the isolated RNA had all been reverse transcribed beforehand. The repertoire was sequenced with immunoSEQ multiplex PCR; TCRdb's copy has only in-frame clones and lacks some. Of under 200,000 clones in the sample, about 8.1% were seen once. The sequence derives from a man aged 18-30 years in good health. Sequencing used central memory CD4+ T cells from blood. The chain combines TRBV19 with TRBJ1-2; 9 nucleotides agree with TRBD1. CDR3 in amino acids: CASSISFDRTGEGYTF. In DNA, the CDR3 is TGTGCCAGTAGTATTTCCTTCGACAGGACAGGGGAAGGCTACACCTTC.